Sequencing of this T cell receptor (beta chain) was carried out in a study of blood T cell repertoires in COVID-19. As for the study in general: Acute and convalescent COVID-19 samples came from the United States, Italy and Spain.

Original processing methods: The authors estimated nucleated cell counts from reference gene primer amplification. The protocol was immunoSEQ multiplex PCR, while the TCRdb copy is restricted to in-frame clones and leaves out a portion. V, J and clone size are taken as reported in that table, and D and trimming were inferred from the DNA itself. Here the sample spans about 130,000 clones, 70% to 90% being singletons. CDR1 and CDR2 (germline): MNHNY, SVGAGI (reference sequence). Trimming left V 6 bases short and J 13 bases short, with 25 bases between. The CDR3 is 16 amino acids. The V call is TRBV6-6, the J call TRBJ1-6; a weak D match, TRBD1 (6 bases). Specimen: peripheral blood. The sequence came from a woman in her 50s who had recovered from COVID-19. The CDR3 region has the DNA TGTGCCAGCAGACAAAGCACAGGGCAGCCCAGACGGCCCCTCCACTTT. This codes for CASRQSTGQPRRPLHF.